This T cell receptor (beta chain) was documented in a study of T cell clonotyping in hematopoietic cell transplantation. The study's findings and limits: Few recipient clonotypes overlapped donors; over 97% were de novo at given depth. After transplant, recipient diversity fell while pathologically expanded clonotypes grew through day 180. Cells were unsorted, so CD4 and CD8 contributions were not separated.

Recipient blood drawn about 28 days pretransplant and days 30, 100, 180 after. Sequencing was performed with immunoSEQ multiplex PCR; in TCRdb, only in-frame clones are kept and a portion is missing. Of around 11,000 clones in the sample, 75% to 90% were seen once. The CDR3 extends over 13 amino acids. V gave up 3 bases and J gave up 6 bases, with 9 bases separating them. Germline V gives CDR1 SGDLS, CDR2 YYNGEE. Regarding this clone: Its antigen is not known.

The V call is TRBV9, the J call TRBJ2-2; a weak D match, TRBD2 (5 bases). The sequence was collected from a male patient between 60 and 69 years old who had an allogeneic stem cell transplant from an unrelated donor, so the T cells may come from the graft donor. Some clones in this sample may be carry-over from other donors' samples. The sample was PBMCs, taken 180 days after allogeneic stem cell transplant. The chain's CDR3 is CASSGEGAGELFF. As DNA, the CDR3 is TGTGCCAGCAGCGGTGAGGGAGCCGGGGAGCTGTTTTTT.